This T cell receptor beta chain emerged from a study of technical replicates of blood from a few donors. Clones were read by immunoSEQ multiplex PCR, and TCRdb kept only the in-frame ones, dropping some. The repertoire has tens of thousands of clones, around 89% of them found once; the top ten carry roughly 0.38%. The ends were cut back, 5 bases at V and 6 bases at J, with 13 bases in the middle. The CDR3 is made up of 13 amino acids. CDR1 and CDR2 from the germline V gene are GTSNPN and SVGIG (reference sequence). V usage is TRBV30 and J usage is TRBJ2-2; a weak D match, TRBD2 (6 bases). The clonotype was recovered from a human donor in good health. Sequenced input: T cells isolated from PBMCs. The CDR3 is CAWGTPPAGELFF. DNA of the CDR3: TGTGCCTGGGGGACTCCCCCAGCCGGGGAGCTGTTTTTT. Variable domain in full (rest from reference TRBV30 and TRBJ2-2): SQTIHQWPATLVQPVGSPLSLECTVEGTSNPNLYWYRQAAGRGLQLLFYSVGIGQISSEVPQNLSASRPQDRQFILSSKKLLLSDSGFYLCAWGTPPAGELFFGEGSRLTVL.